Included here is one T cell receptor (beta chain) sequence, with context. Its antigen is still unknown. The record originates from a study of cytomegalovirus exposure and HLA in healthy donors. About the research overall: From HLA-typed donors, an early data release held around 80 million unique TCRs. Overall study results and limits: No immune exposure information besides CMV serostatus was available. As a later analysis revealed, the rate of TCR association differed by HLA locus, with DRB1 most and HLA-C fewest. A later analysis found that most CMV-associated TCR beta chains appeared HLA-restricted.

V lost 0 bases to trimming and J lost 4 bases, with 12 bases between them. The CDR3 has 15 residues. Germline V gene sequence: CDR1 SGHTA, CDR2 FQGNSA. PCR was performed using 60 Vbeta and 13 Jbeta primers. The assay was immunoSEQ multiplex PCR, and TCRdb's table has in-frame clones only and misses some. The sample has about 98,000 clones; 55% to 75% are singletons. This chain joins TRBV7-2 and TRBJ1-2; D possibly corresponds to TRBD1 (5 bases). Input material: PBMCs. This clonotype originated in a man aged 50-60 years in good health and CMV-seronegative. CDR3 DNA: TGTGCCAGCAGCTTAGCGGCTGACAGAATCTATGGCTACACCTTC. It encodes CASSLAADRIYGYTF.